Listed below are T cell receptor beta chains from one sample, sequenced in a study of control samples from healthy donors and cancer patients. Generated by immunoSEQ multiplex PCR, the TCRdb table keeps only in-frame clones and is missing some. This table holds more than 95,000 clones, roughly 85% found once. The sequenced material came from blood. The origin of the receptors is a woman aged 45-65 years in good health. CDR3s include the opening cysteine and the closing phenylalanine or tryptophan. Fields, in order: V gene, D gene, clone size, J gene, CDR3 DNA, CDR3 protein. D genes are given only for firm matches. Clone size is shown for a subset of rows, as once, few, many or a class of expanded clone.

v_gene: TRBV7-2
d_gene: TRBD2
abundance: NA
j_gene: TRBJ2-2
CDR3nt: TGTGCCAGCAGCTTAGCGAGACTAGCGGGGGGGCCCCAGTCCGGGGAGCTGTTTTTT
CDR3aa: CASSLARLAGGPQSGELFF

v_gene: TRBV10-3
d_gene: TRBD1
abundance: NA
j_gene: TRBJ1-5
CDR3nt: TGTGCCATCAGTGAGGGACAGGGGGCGGGTCAGCCCCAGCATTTT
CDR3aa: CAISEGQGAGQPQHF

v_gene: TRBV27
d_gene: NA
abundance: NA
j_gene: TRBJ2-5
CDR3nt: TGTGCCAGCAGTCACAGAGAGACCCAGTACTTC
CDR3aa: CASSHRETQYF

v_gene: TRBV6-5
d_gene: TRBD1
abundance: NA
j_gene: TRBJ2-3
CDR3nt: TGTGCCAGCAGTTACGGAGGCAGGGGGCAGGATACGCAGTATTTT
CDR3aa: CASSYGGRGQDTQYF

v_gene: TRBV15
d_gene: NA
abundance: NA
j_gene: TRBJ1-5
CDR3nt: TGTGCCACCAGCAGAGTTAACCAGCCCCAGCATTTT
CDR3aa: CATSRVNQPQHF

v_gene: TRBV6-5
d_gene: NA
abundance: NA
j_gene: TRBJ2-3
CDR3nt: TGTGCCAGCAGTCCCCGACGGACAGATACGCAGTATTTT
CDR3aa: CASSPRRTDTQYF

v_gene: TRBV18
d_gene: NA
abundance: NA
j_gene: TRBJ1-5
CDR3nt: TGTGCCAGCTCAGAGGAGGGCTTATTCAATCAGCCCCAGCATTTT
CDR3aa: CASSEEGLFNQPQHF

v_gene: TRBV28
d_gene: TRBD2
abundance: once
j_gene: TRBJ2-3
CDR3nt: TGTGCCAGCAGTTCCCCTAGCGGGAGTACAGATACGCAGTATTTT
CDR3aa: CASSSPSGSTDTQYF

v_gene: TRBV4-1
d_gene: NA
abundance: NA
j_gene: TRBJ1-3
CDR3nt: TGCGCCAGCAGCCAAGACAGAAACACCATATATTTT
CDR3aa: CASSQDRNTIYF

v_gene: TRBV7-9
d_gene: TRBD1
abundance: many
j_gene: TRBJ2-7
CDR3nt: TGTGCCAGCAGCTTAGAGGACAGGGGCCACGAGCAGTACTTC
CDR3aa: CASSLEDRGHEQYF

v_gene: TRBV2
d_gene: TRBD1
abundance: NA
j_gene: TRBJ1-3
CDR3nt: TGTGCCAGCAGCCAATCCTGGTTTGGGACAGGGACGGGAAACACCATATATTTT
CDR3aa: CASSQSWFGTGTGNTIYF

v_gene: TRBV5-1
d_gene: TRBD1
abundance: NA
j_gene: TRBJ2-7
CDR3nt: TGCGCCAGCAGCTTGGCGGGACAGGGGGCAGGGGAGCAGTACTTC
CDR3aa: CASSLAGQGAGEQYF

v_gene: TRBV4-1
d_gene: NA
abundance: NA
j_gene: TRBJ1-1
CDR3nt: TGCGCCAGCAGCCAAGTTGGGACGGCGAACACTGAAGCTTTCTTT
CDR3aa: CASSQVGTANTEAFF

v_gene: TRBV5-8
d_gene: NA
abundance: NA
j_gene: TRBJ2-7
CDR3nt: TGTGCCAGCAGCTTGTGGCAGGGTTTGTACTTC
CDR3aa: CASSLWQGLYF

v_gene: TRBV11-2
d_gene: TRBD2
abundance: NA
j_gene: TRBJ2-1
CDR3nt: TGTGCCAGCAGCACACTAGCGGGGGGCCACAATGAGCAGTTCTTC
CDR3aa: CASSTLAGGHNEQFF

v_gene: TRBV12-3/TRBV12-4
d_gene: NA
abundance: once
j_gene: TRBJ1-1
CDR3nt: TGTGCCAGCAGACGGGACACTGAAGCTTTCTTT
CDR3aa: CASRRDTEAFF

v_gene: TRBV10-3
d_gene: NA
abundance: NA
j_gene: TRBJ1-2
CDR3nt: TGTGCCATCAGTGAGACACGGCTAGTTACCGAGAGGGGTATTGACTATGGCTACACCTTC
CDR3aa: CAISETRLVTERGIDYGYTF

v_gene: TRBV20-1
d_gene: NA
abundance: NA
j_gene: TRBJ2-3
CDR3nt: TGCAGTGCTAGTTTGGGGTTAGATACGCAGTATTTT
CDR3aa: CSASLGLDTQYF

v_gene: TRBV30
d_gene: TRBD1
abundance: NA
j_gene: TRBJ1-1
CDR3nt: TGTGCCTGGAACCCACCCGGGACAGGGAACACTGAAGCTTTCTTT
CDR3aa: CAWNPPGTGNTEAFF

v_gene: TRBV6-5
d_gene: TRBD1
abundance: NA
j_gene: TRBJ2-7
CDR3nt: TGTGCCAGCAGAACGGACCAGGGGGTCTACGAGCAGTACTTC
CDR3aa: CASRTDQGVYEQYF

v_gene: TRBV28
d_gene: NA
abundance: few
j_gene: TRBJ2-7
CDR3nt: TGTGCCAGCAGTCTGAACAGGGACGAGCAGTACTTC
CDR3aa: CASSLNRDEQYF

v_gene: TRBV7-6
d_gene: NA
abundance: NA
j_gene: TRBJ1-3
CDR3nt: TGTGCCAGCAGCTTAAGGACAGCTGGAAACACCATATATTTT
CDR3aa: CASSLRTAGNTIYF

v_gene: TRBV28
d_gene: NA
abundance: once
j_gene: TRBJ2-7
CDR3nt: TGTGCCAGTTGGGGTGCCTACGAGCAGTACTTC
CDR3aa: CASWGAYEQYF

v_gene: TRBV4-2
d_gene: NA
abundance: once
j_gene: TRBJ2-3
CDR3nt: TGTGCCAGCAGCCAAGTGTCTACTAGCACAGATACGCAGTATTTT
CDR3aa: CASSQVSTSTDTQYF

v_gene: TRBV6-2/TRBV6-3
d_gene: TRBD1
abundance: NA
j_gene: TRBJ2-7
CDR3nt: TGTGCCAGCAGTTACGTTGGACAGGGGACCTACGAGCAGTACTTC
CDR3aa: CASSYVGQGTYEQYF

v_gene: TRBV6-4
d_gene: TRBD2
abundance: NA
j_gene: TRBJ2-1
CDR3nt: TGTGCCAGCAGTGGGCTAGCGGGGGACTACAATGAGCAGTTCTTC
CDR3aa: CASSGLAGDYNEQFF

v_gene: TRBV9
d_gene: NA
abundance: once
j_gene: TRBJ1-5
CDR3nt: TGTGCCAGCAGCGTAACTGGGGGCGGTCAGCCCCAGCATTTT
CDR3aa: CASSVTGGGQPQHF

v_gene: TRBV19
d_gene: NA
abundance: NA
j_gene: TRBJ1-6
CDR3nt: TGTGCCAGTAGTATTCGATCCAGCTGGGAGAGTTCACCCCTCCACTTT
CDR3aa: CASSIRSSWESSPLHF

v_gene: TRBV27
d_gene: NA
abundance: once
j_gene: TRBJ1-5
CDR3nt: TGTGCCAGCAGTTTACAGGTTAGCAATCAGCCCCAGCATTTT
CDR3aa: CASSLQVSNQPQHF

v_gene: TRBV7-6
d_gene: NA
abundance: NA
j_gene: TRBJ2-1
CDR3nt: TGTGCCAGCAGCTTAAGGCCAAGCAGGGGAAATGAGCAGTTCTTC
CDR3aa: CASSLRPSRGNEQFF

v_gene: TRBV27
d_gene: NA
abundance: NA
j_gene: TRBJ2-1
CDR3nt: TGTGCCAGCCGGGCCGGCAGGGCTAATGAGCAGTTCTTC
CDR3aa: CASRAGRANEQFF

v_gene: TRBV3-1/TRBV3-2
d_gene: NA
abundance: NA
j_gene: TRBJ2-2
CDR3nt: TGTGCCAGCAGTCCAACCTGGCAACCCAGGGTCACCGGGGAGCTGTTTTTT
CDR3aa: CASSPTWQPRVTGELFF

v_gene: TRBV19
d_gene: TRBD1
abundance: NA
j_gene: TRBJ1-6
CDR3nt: TGTGCCAGTAGTATCGGACAGGGTAATTCACCCCTCCACTTT
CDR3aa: CASSIGQGNSPLHF

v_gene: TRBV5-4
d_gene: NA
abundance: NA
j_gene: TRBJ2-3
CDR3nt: TGTGCCAGCAGCCCCCCGTCCGAGACAGATACGCAGTATTTT
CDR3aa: CASSPPSETDTQYF

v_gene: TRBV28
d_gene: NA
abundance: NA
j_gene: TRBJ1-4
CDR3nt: TGTGCCAGCAGTTTAGGTGTCGTCGGGGGCATTTATGAAAAACTGTTTTTT
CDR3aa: CASSLGVVGGIYEKLFF

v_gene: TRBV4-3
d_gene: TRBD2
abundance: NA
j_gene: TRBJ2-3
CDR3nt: TGCGCCAGCAGTTCCGGGGGGGTCAACACAGATACGCAGTATTTT
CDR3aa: CASSSGGVNTDTQYF

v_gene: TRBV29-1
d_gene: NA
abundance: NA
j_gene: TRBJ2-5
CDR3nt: TGCAGCGTGGGGACCGGGCCGACTCAAGAGACCCAGTACTTC
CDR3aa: CSVGTGPTQETQYF

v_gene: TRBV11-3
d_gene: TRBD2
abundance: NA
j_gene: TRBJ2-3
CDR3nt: TGTGCCAGCAGTAAAGCGGGAGGGCCAGATACGCAGTATTTT
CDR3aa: CASSKAGGPDTQYF

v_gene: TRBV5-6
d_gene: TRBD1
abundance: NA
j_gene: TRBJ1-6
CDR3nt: TGTGCCAGCAGCTTGGTGACAGGGTGGAATTCACCCCTCCACTTT
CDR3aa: CASSLVTGWNSPLHF

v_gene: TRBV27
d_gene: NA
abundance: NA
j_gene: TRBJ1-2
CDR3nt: TGTGCCAGCAGTTTTAACAGCTTTGGGTATGGCTACACCTTC
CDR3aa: CASSFNSFGYGYTF

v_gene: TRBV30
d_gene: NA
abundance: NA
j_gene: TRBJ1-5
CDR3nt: TGTGCCTGGAGCCGTGGGGTAGGGAATCAGCCCCAGCATTTT
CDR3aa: CAWSRGVGNQPQHF

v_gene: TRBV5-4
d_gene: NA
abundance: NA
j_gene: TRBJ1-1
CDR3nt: TGTGCCAGCAGCTTGGAGCCCGGGAGTGAAGCTTTCTTT
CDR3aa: CASSLEPGSEAFF

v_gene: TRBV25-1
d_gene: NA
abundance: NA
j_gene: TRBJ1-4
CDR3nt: TGTGCCAGCTCAGGGACAACTAATGAAAAACTGTTTTTT
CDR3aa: CASSGTTNEKLFF

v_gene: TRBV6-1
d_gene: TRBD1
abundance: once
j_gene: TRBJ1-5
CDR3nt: TGTGCCAGCAGTGAAGCGAGGGGGCTTGGCAATCAGCCCCAGCATTTT
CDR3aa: CASSEARGLGNQPQHF

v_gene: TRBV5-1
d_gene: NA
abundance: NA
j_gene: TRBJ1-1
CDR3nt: TGCGCCAGCAGCCAGAGGTTCGACACTGAAGCTTTCTTT
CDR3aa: CASSQRFDTEAFF

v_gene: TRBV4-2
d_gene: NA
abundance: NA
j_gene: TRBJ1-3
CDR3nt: TGTGCCAGCAGCCAAGGGCGGGGGGCGGAAGGAAACACCATATATTTT
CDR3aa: CASSQGRGAEGNTIYF

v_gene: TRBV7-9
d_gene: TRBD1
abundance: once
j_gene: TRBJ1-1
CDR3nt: TGTGCCAGCAGCGTAGGGACAGAGAACACGTACACTGAAGCTTTCTTT
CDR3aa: CASSVGTENTYTEAFF